This T cell receptor beta chain was obtained from a study of blood T cell repertoires in COVID-19. Overall study context: Donors in the United States, Italy and Spain gave samples during acute or convalescent COVID-19.

The CDR3 totals 14 residues. From germline, CDR1 is LGHDT and CDR2 YNNKEL (reference sequence). J lost 7 bases, V lost 4 bases, and 9 bases had no gene match. Clones were read by immunoSEQ multiplex PCR, and TCRdb kept only the in-frame ones, dropping some. The sample holds over 250,000 clones, roughly 90% seen once. The table lists this clone with a count of one. Input material: peripheral blood. The J gene is TRBJ2-5, the V gene TRBV3-1 (or the pseudogene TRBV3-2), with TRBD1 identical over 7 bases. The TCR comes from a man aged 50 or older with acute or convalescent COVID-19. CDR3 sequence (DNA): TGTGCCAGCAGCCCAACGGGACAGCCTGGGACCCAGTACTTC. This gives the protein CASSPTGQPGTQYF.